The rows below give T cell receptor beta chains drawn from one sample of a study of blood T cells in healthy people across ages. MiXCR was run by TCRdb on the 5' RACE reads, yielding one entry per CDR3 protein. This table holds about 1.8 million distinct CDR3 sequences, about 49% found once. Material: blood. The receptors shown here come from a woman aged 40 to 50 in good health. Each CDR3 is given with its conserved first and last residue. The order of the fields is clone size, D gene, J gene, V gene, CDR3 DNA, CDR3 protein. The D gene is left open where the match is weak. Clone size is not always given. Where it is, it says once, few, many or a class for expanded clones.

size: few
D: NA
J: TRBJ2-7
V: TRBV6-5
DNA: TGTGCCAGCAGAGCGGACCGTTCCTACGAGCAGTACTTC
CDR3: CASRADRSYEQYF

size: NA
D: NA
J: TRBJ1-6
V: TRBV25-1
DNA: TGTGCCAGCAGTGATCGGCACGGGTCCTATAATTCACCCCTCCACTTT
CDR3: CASSDRHGSYNSPLHF

size: NA
D: NA
J: TRBJ2-3
V: TRBV24-1
DNA: TGTGCCACCACCTCCGGGACAGATACGCAGTATTTT
CDR3: CATTSGTDTQYF

size: NA
D: NA
J: TRBJ2-1
V: TRBV20-1
DNA: TGCAGTGCTAGAGGGCCTAAGGAGGTGGGAGAGACCCAGTTCTTC
CDR3: CSARGPKEVGETQFF

size: few
D: NA
J: TRBJ2-5
V: TRBV5-1
DNA: TGCGCCAGCAGCTTGGCCAGGGCGACCCAAGAGACCCAGTACTTC
CDR3: CASSLARATQETQYF

size: few
D: NA
J: TRBJ2-6
V: TRBV15
DNA: TGTGCCACCAGCGATAGCCACTCTGGGGCCAACGTCCTGACTTTC
CDR3: CATSDSHSGANVLTF

size: few
D: NA
J: TRBJ2-3
V: TRBV27
DNA: TGTGCCAGCAGGAATTGGGGGGCAGATACGCAGTATTTT
CDR3: CASRNWGADTQYF

size: few
D: NA
J: TRBJ1-2
V: TRBV5-1
DNA: TGCGCCAGCAGCTTGGCCGTGGCAGGGCTTAACGTGGGCTACACCTTC
CDR3: CASSLAVAGLNVGYTF

size: many
D: TRBD1
J: TRBJ2-7
V: TRBV5-1
DNA: TGCGCCAGCAGCTTTGGGGACAGCTCCTACGAGCAGTACTTC
CDR3: CASSFGDSSYEQYF

size: few
D: TRBD1
J: TRBJ2-3
V: TRBV11-1
DNA: TGTGCCAGCACACGGGACAGGCAGGGAGATACGCAGTATTTT
CDR3: CASTRDRQGDTQYF

size: few
D: NA
J: TRBJ1-2
V: TRBV29-1
DNA: TGCAGCGTTTGGCGGGGGGTCGACTATGGCTACACCTTC
CDR3: CSVWRGVDYGYTF

size: NA
D: NA
J: TRBJ2-1
V: TRBV9
DNA: TGTGCCAGCAGCGTAGAGCTACGGTACAATGAGCAGTTCTTC
CDR3: CASSVELRYNEQFF

size: few
D: NA
J: TRBJ2-1
V: TRBV29-1
DNA: TGCAGCGCCTCGACCTCTTCCCACAATGAGCAGTTCTTC
CDR3: CSASTSSHNEQFF

size: NA
D: NA
J: TRBJ1-1
V: TRBV6-1
DNA: TGTGCCAGCAGTCTGGACCGACTCCCAGATAGGGCCACTGAAGCTTTCTTT
CDR3: CASSLDRLPDRATEAFF

size: NA
D: NA
J: TRBJ2-6
V: TRBV27
DNA: TGTGCCAGCTCCCCGTACTCTGGGGCCTACGTCCTGACTTTC
CDR3: CASSPYSGAYVLTF

size: NA
D: TRBD2
J: TRBJ2-3
V: TRBV20-1
DNA: TGCAGTGCCAGGAGCTTGGGGGGACTAGCGGGTAAAACAGATACGCAGTATTTT
CDR3: CSARSLGGLAGKTDTQYF

size: NA
D: TRBD2
J: TRBJ2-3
V: TRBV20-1
DNA: TGCAGTGCTAGAGACCCGGGACTAGCGGGGACGACCCATACGCAGTATTTT
CDR3: CSARDPGLAGTTHTQYF

size: NA
D: NA
J: TRBJ1-2
V: TRBV12-3/TRBV12-4
DNA: TGTGCCAGCAGTCTACGACAGACGACTAACTATGGCTACACCTTC
CDR3: CASSLRQTTNYGYTF

size: NA
D: NA
J: TRBJ1-5
V: TRBV27
DNA: TGTGCCAGCAGTCTAGTGAGTCTGGGGAATCAGCCCCAGCATTTT
CDR3: CASSLVSLGNQPQHF

size: NA
D: TRBD2
J: TRBJ2-3
V: TRBV20-1
DNA: TGCAGTGCAGGGCGGGAGACGGGGGGGAGAACAGATACGCAGTATTTT
CDR3: CSAGRETGGRTDTQYF

size: few
D: NA
J: TRBJ2-5
V: TRBV7-2
DNA: TGTGCCAGCAGCTTAGTGGGACACGCAGAGACCCAGTACTTC
CDR3: CASSLVGHAETQYF

size: few
D: NA
J: TRBJ1-5
V: TRBV28
DNA: TGTGCCAGCAGTCTTCCAGGTACCAATCAGCCCCAGCATTTT
CDR3: CASSLPGTNQPQHF

size: few
D: NA
J: TRBJ2-7
V: TRBV24-1
DNA: TGTGCCACCAGTGAAAGCCGGGACAACTCCTACGAGCAGTACTTC
CDR3: CATSESRDNSYEQYF

size: few
D: NA
J: TRBJ2-4
V: TRBV5-1
DNA: TGCGCCAGCAGCTTGGAACGAGCCAAAAACATTCAGTACTTC
CDR3: CASSLERAKNIQYF

size: NA
D: TRBD1
J: TRBJ2-5
V: TRBV14
DNA: TGTGCCAGCAGCCCTACAGGGGGCTCAGCCCAAGAGACCCAGTACTTC
CDR3: CASSPTGGSAQETQYF

size: few
D: NA
J: TRBJ2-1
V: TRBV20-1
DNA: TGCAGTGCCCCAAGAGCTGAGCAGTTCTTC
CDR3: CSAPRAEQFF

size: NA
D: TRBD1
J: TRBJ2-1
V: TRBV6-2/TRBV6-3
DNA: TGTGCCAGCAGTTACCGGGACAGGGAAAACAATGAGCAGTTCTTC
CDR3: CASSYRDRENNEQFF

size: NA
D: NA
J: TRBJ2-7
V: TRBV10-3
DNA: TGTGCCATCAGTGAGTCCGGAGGGGGCTCATTCAACGAGCAGTACTTC
CDR3: CAISESGGGSFNEQYF

size: NA
D: TRBD1
J: TRBJ2-3
V: TRBV7-3
DNA: TGTGCCAGCAGCTCCTGGGACAGTGACACAGATACGCAGTATTTT
CDR3: CASSSWDSDTDTQYF

size: NA
D: NA
J: TRBJ2-5
V: TRBV4-1
DNA: TGCGCCAGCAGCCAAGTCCAGATTCGGGACCAAGAGACCCAGTACTTC
CDR3: CASSQVQIRDQETQYF

size: once
D: TRBD1
J: TRBJ2-3
V: TRBV5-1
DNA: TGCGCCAGCAGCCCGACAGGGGCGCGCGGGGATACGCAGTATTTT
CDR3: CASSPTGARGDTQYF

size: NA
D: NA
J: TRBJ1-2
V: TRBV6-1
DNA: TGTGCCAGCAGTGAACGGGGGGATGGTCATGGCTACACCTTC
CDR3: CASSERGDGHGYTF

size: NA
D: NA
J: TRBJ2-7
V: TRBV6-6
DNA: TGTGCCAGCAGTTACGGGGGGGCGGCCTACGAGCAGTACTTC
CDR3: CASSYGGAAYEQYF

size: NA
D: NA
J: TRBJ2-5
V: TRBV20-1
DNA: TGCAGTGCTAGATCGGTTCCCAATGAGCAGTACTTC
CDR3: CSARSVPNEQYF

size: NA
D: TRBD1
J: TRBJ1-5
V: TRBV3-1
DNA: TGTGCCAGCAGCCGAAGACAGGGGCATCAGCCCCAGCATTTT
CDR3: CASSRRQGHQPQHF

size: NA
D: TRBD1
J: TRBJ1-2
V: TRBV27
DNA: TGTGCCAGCAGCATAGACAGGGAATATGGCTACACCTTC
CDR3: CASSIDREYGYTF

size: few
D: NA
J: TRBJ2-7
V: TRBV28
DNA: TGTGCCAGCAGTCCTCACCTTGACTACGAGCAGTACTTC
CDR3: CASSPHLDYEQYF

size: few
D: NA
J: TRBJ2-5
V: TRBV12-3/TRBV12-4
DNA: TGTGCCAGCAGGGTATGGGAGACCCAGTACTTC
CDR3: CASRVWETQYF

size: NA
D: NA
J: TRBJ1-2
V: TRBV4-1
DNA: TGCGCCAGCAGCCAAGAGGAAGGACTACGTGGCTACACCTTC
CDR3: CASSQEEGLRGYTF

size: NA
D: TRBD1
J: TRBJ2-7
V: TRBV5-1
DNA: TGCGCCAGCTCCCGGACAGGGGAGAAGTCCTACGAGCAGTACTTC
CDR3: CASSRTGEKSYEQYF